This entry describes one TCR beta chain. In its sample, this clone was seen a few times. What antigen it recognizes has not been identified. Per-nucleotide qualities are absent, and no much larger clonotype sits a single base away. V lost 4 bases and J lost 7 bases, and the count of bases not matched to a germline gene is 10. The germline V gene sets CDR1 to SGHTA and CDR2 to FQGNSA. The CDR3 covers 16 residues, taking in both the cysteine and the phenylalanine. Only the CDR3 DNA is retained, 48 bases long and in frame from the first base. This specimen's time point label, interpreted: baseline before first vaccination. Interpreted using the paper, the treatment or condition label stands for: meningococcal conjugate vaccine given as trial control. Vaccinee samples were obtained from the UK trials COV001 and COV002, which included a single-blind randomized controlled phase 2/3 trial of AZD1222 (ChAdOx1 nCoV-19) in healthy adults. Trial participant PBMC samples were collected at day 0 and day 28 after the second dose for TCRbeta chain sequencing.

This sample is drawn from a study of T cell responses to AZD1222 COVID-19 vaccine (TCRdb year 2021). Describing the broader study: TCR sequencing covered 230 to 250 trial participants: 200 to 220 given two doses of AZD1222 and 26 given two doses of MenACWY control vaccine. Trial participants were enrolled by age into subgroups of 18-55, 56-69 and 70-plus years, and about 150, 27 and 61 TCR-sequenced participants, respectively, were included in these subgroups.

Results the study describes overall, beyond this receptor: The 56-69-year group was small, and its depth increase did not reach significance, likely because of low power. Most participants were white British and females outnumbered males, and the authors suggested that clonal diversity may have been underestimated. Because no samples from the day 14 peak response were available, repertoires could be characterized only after the peak T cell response. The whole spike protein was spanned by vaccine-associated CD4 TCRs, and dominant responses were seen in regions 160-218 and 743-854. Conclusions about previously exposed vaccinees were limited because only six AZD1222 recipients were SARS-CoV-2 seropositive at baseline. After two AZD1222 doses, both the breadth and the depth of spike-specific TCRs were significantly higher than at day 0 and than in MenACWY recipients. Reportedly, close to half of the unique spike-specific TCRs recognized epitopes lying outside the regions that are mutated in the B.1.351 and B.1.1.7 variants.

The CDR3 regions of human TCRbeta chains were subjected to immunosequencing. The authors' pipeline ran thus. Repertoire TCRs were matched against a reference library of SARS-CoV-2-specific TCRs generated with the MIRA antigen-specificity platform. Breadth meant the fraction of unique TCRs that were SARS-CoV-2-associated, whereas depth meant the fraction of total T cells that were SARS-CoV-2-associated. Using the MIRA data, every spike-specific TCR was mapped to the spike region that the TCR reacted to and assigned to either a CD4 or a CD8 class. Log10-transformed breadth and depth values were compared by one-way ANOVA with Sidak's multiple comparisons tests. TCRdb retrieved this table from immuneACCESS and kept in-frame rearrangements only. Not all clones are present; in checked studies, unresolved V genes account for under half, and no reason is known for the remainder. V and J calls and clone size are those listed in that table; D and trimming were worked out from the DNA. In all, the sample holds 140,000 to 150,000 clones, and approximately 85% of those were seen once. The ten biggest clones cover roughly 4.3% of the sample.

The sample consisted of peripheral blood, taken on day 0 of MenACWY control vaccination. The sequence came from an adult in good health. The chain is made from TRBV7-2 and TRBJ1-6; TRBD1 fits 7 bases in the junction. The bases read TGTGCCAGCAGCTCCCAGGGTGAGACAGGGAATTCACCCCTCCACTTT. This yields the protein CASSSQGETGNSPLHF. Beyond the CDR3, the reference TRBV7-2 and TRBJ1-6 genes provide the residues; the full variable domain reads: GAGVSQSPSNKVTEKGKDVELRCDPISGHTALYWYRQSLGQGLEFLIYFQGNSAPDKSGLPSDRFSAERTGGSVSTLTIQRTQQEDSAVYLCASSSQGETGNSPLHFGNGTRLTVT.